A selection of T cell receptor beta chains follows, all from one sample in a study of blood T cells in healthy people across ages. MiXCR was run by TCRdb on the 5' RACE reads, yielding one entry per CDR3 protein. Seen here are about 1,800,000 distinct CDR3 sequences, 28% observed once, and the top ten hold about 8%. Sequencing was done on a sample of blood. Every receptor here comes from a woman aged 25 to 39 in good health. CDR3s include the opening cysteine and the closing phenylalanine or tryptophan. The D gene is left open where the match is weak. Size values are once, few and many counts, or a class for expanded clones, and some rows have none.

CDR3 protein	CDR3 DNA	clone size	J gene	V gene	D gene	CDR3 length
CARSLTRDRGTDTQYF	TGTGCCAGAAGTCTGACCCGGGACAGGGGCACAGATACGCAGTATTTT	few	TRBJ2-3	TRBV6-5	TRBD1	16
CASSGTGEGYNSPLHF	TGTGCCAGCAGCGGCACAGGGGAGGGCTATAATTCACCCCTCCACTTT	many	TRBJ1-6	TRBV9	TRBD1	16
CASSPRVAGSYEQYF	TGTGCCAGCAGCCCCCGGGTAGCGGGCTCCTACGAGCAGTACTTC	.	TRBJ2-7	TRBV7-9	TRBD2	15
CAWLPRTGQETQYF	TGTGCCTGGCTGCCCCGGACAGGCCAAGAGACCCAGTACTTC	many	TRBJ2-5	TRBV30	TRBD1	14
CASSLDRPEAFF	TGTGCCAGCAGCCTAGACAGACCTGAAGCTTTCTTT	.	TRBJ1-1	TRBV7-9	.	12
CASSAPTSGRTDTQYF	TGTGCCAGCAGCGCCCCGACTAGCGGGCGCACAGATACGCAGTATTTT	few	TRBJ2-3	TRBV7-2	TRBD2	16
CASSSISGTEQFF	TGTGCCAGCAGTTCCATTAGCGGGACCGAGCAGTTCTTC	.	TRBJ2-1	TRBV7-2	TRBD2	13
CASRASSGVEQYF	TGCGCCAGCAGAGCCAGCTCGGGAGTTGAGCAGTACTTC	many	TRBJ2-7	TRBV5-1	.	13
CASRRGQGPRDEQYF	TGCGCCAGCAGGCGGGGACAGGGACCCCGGGACGAGCAGTACTTC	few	TRBJ2-7	TRBV4-1	TRBD1	15
CASSESGAPNEQFF	TGCGCCAGCAGTGAGAGCGGAGCCCCCAATGAGCAGTTCTTC	few	TRBJ2-1	TRBV10-2	.	14
CASSYRKKETQFF	TGTGCCAGCAGTTACAGGAAAAAAGAGACCCAGTTCTTC	.	TRBJ2-1	TRBV12-3/TRBV12-4	.	13
CASSLSLGGPTDYEQYF	TGTGCCAGCAGTTTATCGTTGGGCGGCCCCACTGACTACGAGCAGTACTTC	many	TRBJ2-7	TRBV27	.	17
CASSFQGRTAEQFF	TGTGCCAGCAGTTTCCAGGGTAGAACGGCTGAGCAGTTCTTC	.	TRBJ2-1	TRBV12-3/TRBV12-4	.	14
CASRKGGVLRSNSPLHF	TGTGCCAGCAGAAAAGGGGGGGTATTGAGGTCTAATTCACCCCTCCACTTT	few	TRBJ1-6	TRBV12-3/TRBV12-4	.	17
CASSLDGTQETQYF	TGCGCCAGCAGCTTGGACGGGACCCAAGAGACCCAGTACTTC	many	TRBJ2-5	TRBV5-1	.	14
CASSLSQRRASGNIQYF	TGTGCCAGCAGCTTAAGTCAGCGACGGGCTAGCGGAAACATTCAGTACTTC	many	TRBJ2-4	TRBV7-2	TRBD2	17
CASSLTFGGLGSYEQYF	TGTGCCAGCAGCTTGACGTTCGGGGGGTTAGGGTCCTACGAGCAGTACTTC	.	TRBJ2-7	TRBV11-2	TRBD2	17
CSVGGQATYEQYF	TGCAGCGTTGGGGGACAGGCCACTTACGAGCAGTACTTC	few	TRBJ2-7	TRBV29-1	TRBD1	13
CASSVDAGGRNEQFF	TGTGCCAGCAGCGTAGACGCGGGGGGGCGGAATGAGCAGTTCTTC	.	TRBJ2-1	TRBV9	TRBD2	15
CASSQGLVDGYTF	TGTGCCAGCAGCCAAGGCCTCGTGGATGGCTACACCTTC	few	TRBJ1-2	TRBV3-1	.	13
CSVEDRKGGEKLFF	TGCAGCGTTGAAGATCGGAAGGGGGGTGAAAAACTGTTTTTT	.	TRBJ1-4	TRBV29-1	.	14
CASSNNWGETQYF	TGTGCCAGCAGCAATAATTGGGGAGAGACCCAGTACTTC	.	TRBJ2-5	TRBV7-2	.	13
CATSITAKANTGELFF	TGTGCCACCAGCATTACGGCCAAAGCGAACACCGGGGAGCTGTTTTTT	.	TRBJ2-2	TRBV15	.	16
CASRGPSGGITDTQYF	TGCGCCAGCAGGGGTCCGAGCGGGGGAATCACAGATACGCAGTATTTT	.	TRBJ2-3	TRBV4-1	TRBD2	16
CSAGLDGRNTIYF	TGCAGTGCTGGTCTGGACGGCAGAAACACCATATATTTT	once	TRBJ1-3	TRBV20-1	.	13
CASSHGTSGRSYNEQFF	TGTGCCAGCAGTCACGGGACTAGCGGGAGATCCTACAATGAGCAGTTCTTC	.	TRBJ2-1	TRBV7-2	TRBD2	17
CASAPFGTSGLTTDTQYF	TGTGCCAGCGCGCCCTTCGGGACTAGCGGACTGACCACAGATACGCAGTATTTT	few	TRBJ2-3	TRBV12-3/TRBV12-4	TRBD2	18
CANSLAPSGYGYTF	TGTGCCAACAGCTTAGCGCCGTCAGGTTATGGCTACACCTTC	few	TRBJ1-2	TRBV7-2	.	14
CATSVGIYNEQFF	TGTGCCACCAGTGTCGGGATATACAATGAGCAGTTCTTC	few	TRBJ2-1	TRBV24-1	.	13
CSARGPGKETQYF	TGCAGTGCTAGAGGTCCGGGCAAAGAGACCCAGTACTTC	few	TRBJ2-5	TRBV20-1	.	13
CAWSVGTGGFNEQFF	TGTGCCTGGAGTGTGGGGACAGGGGGATTCAATGAGCAGTTCTTC	few	TRBJ2-1	TRBV30	TRBD1	15
CASRPFHTSYNEQFF	TGTGCCAGCAGACCCTTTCATACCTCCTACAATGAGCAGTTCTTC	.	TRBJ2-1	TRBV7-2	.	15
CSVVGPTGQETQFF	TGCAGCGTTGTTGGACCGACGGGACAAGAGACCCAGTTCTTC	.	TRBJ2-1	TRBV29-1	.	14
CASSLTKVDGYTF	TGTGCCAGCAGCTTAACGAAGGTAGATGGCTACACCTTC	many	TRBJ1-2	TRBV7-3	.	13
CASSMGQGASVTGELFF	TGTGCCAGCAGCATGGGACAGGGGGCGTCGGTCACCGGGGAGCTGTTTTTT	.	TRBJ2-2	TRBV11-3	TRBD1	17
CASSAAKNIQYF	TGTGCCAGTAGTGCCGCCAAAAACATTCAGTACTTC	.	TRBJ2-4	TRBV19	.	12
CASSQDMGQDYNEQFF	TGCGCCAGCAGCCAAGATATGGGACAGGACTACAATGAGCAGTTCTTC	many	TRBJ2-1	TRBV4-1	TRBD1	16
CASILAGGVSDTQYF	TGTGCCAGCATACTAGCGGGAGGGGTGTCAGATACGCAGTATTTT	few	TRBJ2-3	TRBV12-3/TRBV12-4	TRBD2	15
CASSQRMFTDTQYF	TGTGCCAGCAGCCAACGGATGTTCACAGATACGCAGTATTTT	few	TRBJ2-3	TRBV4-2	.	14
CASSQASQGLPEAFF	TGCGCCAGCAGCCAAGCTTCACAGGGTCTCCCTGAAGCTTTCTTT	few	TRBJ1-1	TRBV4-3	.	15